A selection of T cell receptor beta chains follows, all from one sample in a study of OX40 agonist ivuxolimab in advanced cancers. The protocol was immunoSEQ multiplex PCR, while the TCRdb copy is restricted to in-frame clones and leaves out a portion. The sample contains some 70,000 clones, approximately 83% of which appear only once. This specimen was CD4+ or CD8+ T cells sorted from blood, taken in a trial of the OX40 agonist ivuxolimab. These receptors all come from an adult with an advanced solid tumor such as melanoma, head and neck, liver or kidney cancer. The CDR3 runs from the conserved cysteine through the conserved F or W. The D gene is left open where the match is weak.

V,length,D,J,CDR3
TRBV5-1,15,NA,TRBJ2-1,CASSFGQGSYNEQFF
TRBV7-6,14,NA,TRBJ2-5,CASSHQGPQETQYF
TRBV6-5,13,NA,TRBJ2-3,CASSREWDATQYF
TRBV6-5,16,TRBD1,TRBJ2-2,CASSSGTGGWGGELFF
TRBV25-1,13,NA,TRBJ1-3,CASSELGRHTIYF
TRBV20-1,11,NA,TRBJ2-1,CSAGGTNEQFF
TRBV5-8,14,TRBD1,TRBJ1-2,CASSGRTGSDGYTF
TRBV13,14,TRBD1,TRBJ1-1,CASSSTGVNTEAFF
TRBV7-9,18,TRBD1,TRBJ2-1,CASSLAVGQGSSYNEQFF
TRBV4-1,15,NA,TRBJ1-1,CASSQATSSGTEAFF
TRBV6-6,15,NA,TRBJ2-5,CASSYSGANQETQYF
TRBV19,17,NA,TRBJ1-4,CASSLSRGFRTNEKLFF
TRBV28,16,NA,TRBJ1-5,CASRAGGSRSNQPQHF
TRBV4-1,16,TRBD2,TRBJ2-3,CASSSRAGEYTDTQYF
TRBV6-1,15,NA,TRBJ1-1,CASSDPGGPNTEAFF
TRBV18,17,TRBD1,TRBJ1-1,CASSYRQGAQTDTEAFF
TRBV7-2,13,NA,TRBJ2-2,CASSLERTGELFF
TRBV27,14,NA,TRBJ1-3,CASSLRGAGNTIYF
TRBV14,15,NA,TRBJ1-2,CASSQKQQVNYGYTF
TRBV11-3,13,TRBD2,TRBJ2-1,CASRGSSGGEQFF
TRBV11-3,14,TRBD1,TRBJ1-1,CASSQGGPQPEAFF
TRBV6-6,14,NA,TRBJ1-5,CASSRQGWDQPQHF
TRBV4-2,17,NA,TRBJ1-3,CASSLQSRSSGGNTIYF
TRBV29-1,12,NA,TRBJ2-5,CSVEQGQETQYF
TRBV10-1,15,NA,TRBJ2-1,CASSENAATSNEQFF
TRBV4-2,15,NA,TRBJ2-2,CASSQDFTTTGELFF
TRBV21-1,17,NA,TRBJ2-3,CASSPLLRACNTDTQYF
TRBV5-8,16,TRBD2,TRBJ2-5,CASSSIGLAGVETQYF
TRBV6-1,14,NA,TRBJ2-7,CASTPASLTYEQYF
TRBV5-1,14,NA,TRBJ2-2,CASSRGGETGELFF
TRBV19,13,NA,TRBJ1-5,CASSPGLGAAQHF
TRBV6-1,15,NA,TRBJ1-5,CASSARQISNQPQHF
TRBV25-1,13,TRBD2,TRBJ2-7,CASSGRGAYEQYF
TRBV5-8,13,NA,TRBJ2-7,CASSLFRGYEQYF
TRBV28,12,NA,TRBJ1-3,CASRNGGNTIYF
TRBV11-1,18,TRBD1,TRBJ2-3,CASSPGQGALRPTDTQYF
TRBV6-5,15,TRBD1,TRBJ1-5,CASSPQDRANQPQHF
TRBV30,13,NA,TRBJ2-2,CAWSVRTTGELFF
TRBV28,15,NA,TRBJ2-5,CASSFVGAPRETQYF
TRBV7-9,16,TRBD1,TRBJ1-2,CASSLTGTVRGYGYTF
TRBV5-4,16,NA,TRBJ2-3,CASSGQGFPGTDTQYF
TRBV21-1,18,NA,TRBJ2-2,CASSKWDSLNANTGELFF